The 11 T cell receptor beta chains reported below all come from one sample, sequenced in a study of tumor-infiltrating lymphocytes in primary liver carcinoma. Using a constant-region primer together with ProtoScript II reverse transcriptase, TCR beta cDNA was made from roughly 500 ng of total RNA. Researchers made the TCR beta libraries by running three nested multiplex PCR rounds with slightly modified ARM-PCR. TRBV1-TRBV30 forward primers paired with a C-beta reverse primer drove the first two PCR rounds, about 11 cycles each. TCRdb fed the multiplex PCR reads into MiXCR, producing one record per CDR3 protein. The table lists 90,000 to 110,000 distinct CDR3 sequences, 82% of them singletons. Between roughly 17 and 33 mg of unsorted bulk tissue served as the source from which RNA and DNA were co-extracted. Source material: liver tumor tissue from sampling region 3. The subset denotes: tumor region T3, left-lateral pole. The receptors were gathered from a man aged 40-49 years with primary liver carcinoma and hepatitis B virus infection.

As for this clonotype: An end of the junction differs from the germline gene, which may be a read error. The chain carries TRBV4-3 and TRBJ2-3; D is unclear. Germline V gene data show CDR1 as LGHNA and CDR2 as YSLEER. The CDR3 is made up of 15 amino acids. In DNA, the CDR3 is TGCTCCAGCAGCCAAGATGCCCTAGAGGCAGATACGCAGTATTTT. Residues: CSSSQDALEADTQYF.

With regard to this clonotype: An end of the junction does not agree with germline; a read error may underlie this. The CDR3 spells CSVRNGWGMNTGAFF. The CDR3, as DNA: TGCAGCGTTCGAAATGGTTGGGGCATGAACACTGGAGCTTTCTTT. The chain couples TRBV29-1 to TRBJ1-1, with a tentative D call TRBD1 (5 bases). CDR3 size: 15 residues. Germline V gene sequence: CDR1 SQVTM, CDR2 ANQGSEA.

This clonotype was seen a few times. A junction end diverges from the germline sequence, so it may reflect a read error. The rearrangement uses TRBV5-4 and TRBJ2-5; 8 bases fit TRBD2. The germline gives CDR1 SGHNT, CDR2 YYREEE (reference sequence). The CDR3 runs 13 residues. The CDR3 DNA reads as TGTGCCAACAGTCCGACTAGCGTAGAGACCCAATACTTC. Translating it yields CANSPTSVETQYF.

The V call is TRBV12-3 or TRBV12-4, the J call TRBJ2-2, with D possibly being TRBD2 (6 bases). V gave up 3 bases and J gave up 7 bases, with 18 bases separating them. The CDR3 extends over 16 amino acids. Here the CDR3 reads CASSFGRMVDIGELFF. CDR3 sequence (DNA): TGTGCCAGCAGTTTTGGGAGGATGGTGGACATCGGGGAGCTGTTTTTT.

Notes on this clonotype: Mismatch with germline at one junction end may stem from a read error. J is TRBJ1-2 and V is TRBV29-1; D gene unclear. This CDR3 has 12 amino acids. In germline, CDR1 is SQVTM, CDR2 ANQGSEA. The chain's CDR3 is CSVARIDYGYTF. In DNA, the CDR3 is TGTAGCGTTGCCAGGATCGACTATGGCTACACCTTC.

Only one count was recorded for this clonotype. An end of the junction differs from the germline gene, which may be a read error. The chain is built from TRBV11-2 and TRBJ2-7, with D perhaps matching TRBD2 (6 bases). The CDR3 runs 12 residues. Germline CDR1 reads SGHAT; CDR2 reads FQNNGV. The CDR3 sequence is CASSLGGYEEYF. The DNA for the CDR3 is TGTGCCAGCAGTCTCGGGGGTTACGAGGAGTACTTC.

Ten or more counts support this clonotype. J is TRBJ2-7 and V is TRBV30; 7 bases are shared with TRBD1. The germline CDR1 and CDR2 sequences are GTSNPN and SVGIG (reference sequence). The CDR3 contains 14 residues. Trimming at V came to 7 bases and at J to 2 bases, leaving 11 bases not matched to a gene. The CDR3 region is CALEIRDRAYEQYF. CDR3 DNA sequence: TGTGCCTTGGAGATACGGGACAGAGCCTACGAGCAGTACTTC. The full variable domain, completed using reference TRBV30 and TRBJ2-7, is SQTIHQWPATLVQPVGSPLSLECTVEGTSNPNLYWYRQAAGRGLQLLFYSVGIGQISSEVPQNLSASRPQDRQFILSSKKLLLSDSGFYLCALEIRDRAYEQYFGPGTRLTVT.

With respect to this clonotype: Relative to the germline gene, one junction end is altered; a read error may explain this. The chain links TRBV29-1 to TRBJ2-2; 7 bases match TRBD2. This CDR3 comprises 15 residues. The germline V gene has CDR1 SQVTM and CDR2 ANQGSEA. This CDR3 reads CSVGTSAANSGELLF. The CDR3, as DNA: TGCAGCGTTGGGACTAGTGCGGCGAACAGCGGGGAGCTGCTTTTT.

A note on this clonotype: Germline is not matched at one junction end, which may reflect a read error. The rearrangement uses TRBV10-3 and TRBJ1-1; the D gene is possibly TRBD1 (6 bases). Germline V CDR1 and CDR2: ENHRY, SYGVKD. The CDR3 is 14 amino acids. In DNA, the CDR3 is TGTGACATCAGCGCACAGGGTCTGAACACTGAAGTTTTCTTT. Its translation is CDISAQGLNTEVFF.

This clonotype was detected ten times or more. The chain has TRBV6-1 and TRBJ2-3; D is uncertain. CDR1 is MNHNS and CDR2 is SASEGT in the germline V gene. V lost 2 bases and J 2 bases, leaving 11 bases between the germline ends. CDR3 size: 15 residues. The CDR3 coding sequence is TGTGCCAGCAGTGAAAACTTCCAAGTCACAGATACGCAGTATTTT. Its protein is CASSENFQVTDTQYF.

This clonotype has only one observation. One junction end disagrees with the germline gene, perhaps due to a read error. The chain links TRBV6-1 to TRBJ1-4, with D hard to call. The CDR3 consists of 14 residues. Germline lookup yields CDR1 MNHNS and CDR2 SASEGT. DNA for the CDR3: TGTGCCAGCAGTATAATAGACACTAATGAAAAACAGTTTTTT. Translating gives CASSIIDTNEKQFF.